This T cell receptor (beta chain) was captured by sequencing in a study of cytomegalovirus exposure and HLA in healthy donors. The PCR made use of 60 Vbeta and 13 Jbeta primers. Per the authors' pipeline: There were about 80 million unique TCR beta chains by a later count, and approximately 12 million of them were shared. Libraries were prepared by immunoSEQ multiplex PCR; TCRdb keeps only in-frame clonotypes and omits some of them. D and trimming were read from the DNA, whereas the V and J calls and clone size are those reported in that table. The data contain some 130,000 clones, approximately 80% of them seen just once; the ten biggest clones take up 3% to 5%. The CDR3 loop spans 14 amino acids. The germline gives CDR1 LNHDA, CDR2 SQIVND (reference sequence). Trimming removed 1 base at V and 3 bases at J, with 10 bases between. Donors in the study were healthy people who gave bone marrow.

The receptor comes from a male donor in good health and CMV-seronegative. The sequencing sample was made of PBMCs. The chain is built from TRBV19 and TRBJ2-7; possible D gene TRBD2, 6 bases. The CDR3 nucleotides are TGTGCCAGTAGTATAGTAACGGGGGTCTACGAGCAGTACTTC. Its translation: CASSIVTGVYEQYF. Full variable domain (remainder filled in from reference TRBV19 and TRBJ2-7): DGGITQSPKYLFRKEGQNVTLSCEQNLNHDAMYWYRQDPGQGLRLIYYSQIVNDFQKGDIAEGYSVSREKKESFPLTVTSAQKNPTAFYLCASSIVTGVYEQYFGPGTRLTVT.